This T cell receptor (beta chain) emerged from a study of blood T cell repertoires in COVID-19. Turning to the study itself: The United States, Italy and Spain supplied acute and convalescent COVID-19 samples. PBMCs, B-cell-depleted T cells, or T cells provided the cDNA or gDNA that made up the material.

The repertoire was sequenced with immunoSEQ multiplex PCR; TCRdb's copy has only in-frame clones and lacks some. Of about 110,000 clones in the sample, roughly 84% were seen once. Sequenced material: peripheral blood. This clonotype originated in a man aged 40-49 years with acute or convalescent COVID-19.

The CDR3 DNA is TGTGCCAGCAGGGAGGGGGCCACAGGGGGCAGGGCGGAGACCCAGTACTTC. Its protein is CASREGATGGRAETQYF. The chain couples TRBV21-1 to TRBJ2-5; TRBD1 was called by the table and not checked on the DNA. TRBV21-1 is reported as a pseudogene. The CDR3 sequence is 17 residues long.